This T cell receptor delta chain derives from a study of gamma-delta T cells after stem cell transplantation. This clone was detected only a few times. TCRdb re-called the RT-PCR reads with CATT. The profile covers roughly 7,500 delta-chain clones, with more than 12% appearing a single time and approximately 6% taken by the ten largest. Germline V gives CDR1 TSWWSYY, CDR2 QGS. Trimming cost V 0 bases and J 0 bases, with 8 bases left between them. CDR3 length: 14 residues. The sample taken for sequencing was gamma-delta T cells. This chain uses TRDV1 with TRDJ4; no clear D. The TCR was taken from a human donor. It is not recorded whose cells these are; they may come from a transplant donor. CDR3 sequence: CALGELRTARPLIF. The CDR3 coding sequence is TGTGCTCTTGGGGAACTGCGTACTGCCAGACCCCTGATCTTT.